The rows below give T cell receptor beta chains drawn from one sample of a study of T-cell memory formation after mild COVID-19. One entry per CDR3 protein results from TCRdb running MiXCR on the 5' RACE reads. The sample lists approximately 350,000 distinct CDR3 sequences, over 25% occurring once. Sequenced sample: PBMCs or a T cell subset sorted from them (not recorded which). The origin of the receptors is an adult woman who had mild COVID-19 (a few samples of this study predate the infection). Cell type and time point are not known. The CDR3 runs from the conserved cysteine through the conserved F or W.

>TRBV10-3|TRBJ1-5
CAISATGNSNQPQHF
>TRBV5-1|TRBJ1-3
CASSLRLLGGNTIYF
>TRBV27|TRBJ2-7
CASSRKGQGHYEQYF
>TRBV5-1|TRBJ2-2
CASSFRGELFF
>TRBV2|TRBJ2-2
CASIRRSSGRGELFF
>TRBV7-9|TRBJ2-1
CASSSGLPNEQFF
>TRBV18|TRBJ1-1
CASSPQRGGDTEAFF
>TRBV7-9|TRBJ1-5
CASSQGWGQGINQPQHF
>TRBV24-1|TRBJ2-1
CATSDFVTGGEQFF
>TRBV12-3/TRBV12-4|TRBJ2-7
CASSLAGKGGEQYF
>TRBV7-6|TRBJ2-2
CASSSGTSGTGELFF